This record concerns one TCR beta chain sequence. Its target is not known. Original analysis: ImmunoSEQ gave junction-only sequences without quality scores, so filtering differed. Data came from immunoSEQ multiplex PCR; TCRdb stores just in-frame clones and leaves some out. V and J calls and clone size follow that table, whereas D and trimming were derived from the DNA. The sample records about 1 million clones, 60% to 80% being singletons. The sample is drawn from a study of shared clonotypes between healthy human individuals. Whole-study findings and limits: Sampling involved blood alone; tissue repertoires likely differ. Clonotypes shared by all four donors outscored non-shared clonotypes in generation probability.

CDR3 length: 15 amino acids. Per the germline V gene, CDR1 is SGHRS and CDR2 is YFSETQ. V lost 3 bases and J lost 0, with 10 bases in between. This clonotype was sampled from a man between 18 and 29 years old in good health. The sample comprised memory CD4+ T cells sorted from blood. As to subset: CD45RA-negative fraction. The chain links TRBV5-1 to TRBJ2-1; maybe TRBD1 (6 bases). Here the CDR3 DNA reads TGCGCCAGCAGCTCACAGGGTAGCTCCTACAATGAGCAGTTCTTC. Its protein product is CASSSQGSSYNEQFF.